The TCR beta chain under discussion was sequenced for a study of T-cell memory formation after mild COVID-19. The CDR3 covers 20 residues. The germline V gene encodes CDR1 DFQATT and CDR2 SNEGSKA (reference sequence). Between the trimmed V and J ends, which lost 7 bases and 4 bases, there was a span of 38 bases. TCRdb itself ran the 5' RACE reads through MiXCR, one entry per CDR3 protein. Of about 110,000 distinct CDR3 sequences in the sample, about 18% are singletons; the top ten hold roughly 6%. The sample comprised PBMCs or a T cell subset sorted from them (not recorded which). V is TRBV20-1 and J is TRBJ2-7, with D possibly being TRBD1 (5 bases). This receptor was identified in a young man who had mild COVID-19 (a few samples of this study predate the infection). Cell type and time point are not known. The CDR3 DNA is TGCAGTGTTCAGGGTATAAGGCTTCCCCCGCAGCCCAGGCCATTTTACGAGCAGTACGTC. This encodes CSVQGIRLPPQPRPFYEQYV.